Listed below are T cell receptor beta chains from one sample, sequenced in a study of T cell changes during pregnancy in multiple sclerosis. Only in-frame clones appear in the TCRdb table, and some are missing; sequencing was by immunoSEQ multiplex PCR. The table lists 83,000 or so clones, 94% of them singletons. The starting material was peripheral blood, obtained after pregnancy. The receptors stem from a female donor in good health, enrolled as a control in a pregnancy study. CDR3s include the opening cysteine and the closing phenylalanine or tryptophan. D genes are given only for firm matches. Clone size is stated in some rows and not others, as once, few, many or a class when expanded.

D gene	V gene	clone size	J gene	CDR3 DNA	CDR3 protein
NA	TRBV14	NA	TRBJ2-1	TGTGCCAGCAGCCGCCAGGGAGGATCCTACAATGAGCAGTTCTTC	CASSRQGGSYNEQFF
TRBD1	TRBV5-4	NA	TRBJ2-7	TGTGCCAGCAGCTTGAGACAGGGGGCGAACGAGCAGTACTTC	CASSLRQGANEQYF
NA	TRBV2	NA	TRBJ1-6	TGTGCCAGCGCTGGAGGCGCCTATAATTCACCCCTCCACTTT	CASAGGAYNSPLHF
NA	TRBV28	NA	TRBJ2-6	TGTGCCAGCAGTGACGGACGGACAACCTCTGGGGCCAACGTCCTGACTTTC	CASSDGRTTSGANVLTF
NA	TRBV9	few	TRBJ1-5	TGTGCCAGCAGCGTAGGAGTCACCAACAATCAGCCCCAGCATTTT	CASSVGVTNNQPQHF
NA	TRBV19	NA	TRBJ2-7	TGTGCCAGCCATCCCGGACAGTCTGACTACGAGCAGTACTTC	CASHPGQSDYEQYF
NA	TRBV7-9	NA	TRBJ2-7	TGTGCCAGCAGCCGCGATGAAGTCTACGAGCAGTACTTC	CASSRDEVYEQYF
NA	TRBV6-1	once	TRBJ1-3	TGTGCCAGCAGTTCAGACAGCCTTAACACCATATATTTT	CASSSDSLNTIYF
NA	TRBV2	NA	TRBJ2-1	TGTGCCAGCAGTGAAGCGAGGCAGGGTGGCGAGCAGTTCTTC	CASSEARQGGEQFF
NA	TRBV28	NA	TRBJ2-5	TGTGCCAGCAGTTTTAGGTACGGGGGCCAAGAGACCCAGTACTTC	CASSFRYGGQETQYF
TRBD1	TRBV4-1	NA	TRBJ1-3	TGCGCCAGCAGCCAAGAACAGGGGGCGACTGGAAACACCATATATTTT	CASSQEQGATGNTIYF
TRBD2	TRBV7-2	NA	TRBJ2-7	TGTGCCAGCAGCCCCAGCCTGCTAGCGGGGAGCTCCCACGAGCAGTACTTC	CASSPSLLAGSSHEQYF
NA	TRBV18	NA	TRBJ1-5	TGTGCCAGCTCACCCCTCGGCGGGAATCAGCCCCAGCATTTT	CASSPLGGNQPQHF
TRBD2	TRBV5-6	NA	TRBJ2-1	TGTGCCAGCAGCTTGGGTAGCGGGAGTAGGGAGCAGTTCTTC	CASSLGSGSREQFF
NA	TRBV29-1	NA	TRBJ1-4	TGCAGCGTTGAAGATGTGCGGGCTGGTAATGAAAAACTGTTTTTT	CSVEDVRAGNEKLFF
NA	TRBV2	NA	TRBJ2-3	TGTGCCAGCAGCCAACGGTTAGGGGGTGCAGATACGCAGTATTTT	CASSQRLGGADTQYF
TRBD2	TRBV28	NA	TRBJ2-7	TGTGCCAGCAGCTCCGCCAGCGGGGGGAACGGTCGGCAGTACTTC	CASSSASGGNGRQYF
NA	TRBV6-6	NA	TRBJ2-1	TGTGCCAGCATCCCCCGGGACTTCCCCAATGAGCAGTTCTTC	CASIPRDFPNEQFF
NA	TRBV4-1	NA	TRBJ1-1	TGCGCCAGCAGCCAAGGGTTCGGGAAGAACACTGAAGCTTTCTTT	CASSQGFGKNTEAFF
TRBD2	TRBV4-1	NA	TRBJ2-4	TGCGCCAGCAGCCAAGGTCTAGCGGGAGGAGGAAACATTCAGTACTTC	CASSQGLAGGGNIQYF
NA	TRBV13	NA	TRBJ2-3	TGTGCCAGCAGCTTAGTGGGACTCAGCACAGATACGCAGTATTTT	CASSLVGLSTDTQYF
NA	TRBV18	NA	TRBJ2-1	TGTGCCAGCTCAGGGTCTAGGCTTATTGGTGATGAGCAGTTCTTC	CASSGSRLIGDEQFF
TRBD2	TRBV6-4	NA	TRBJ2-1	TGTGCCAGCGGTTTCGGGGGGGGAAAATATGAGCAGTTCTTC	CASGFGGGKYEQFF
TRBD2	TRBV6-5	NA	TRBJ2-1	TGTGCCAGCAGTTACTCTGGCGGGAGATACAATGAGCAGTTCTTC	CASSYSGGRYNEQFF
TRBD1	TRBV7-6	NA	TRBJ2-7	TGTGCCAGCAGCTCCGGGACAGGGCTCCACGAGCAGTACTTC	CASSSGTGLHEQYF
TRBD1	TRBV28	once	TRBJ1-2	TGTGCCAGCAGTCTTACAGGGGTAGGCGGCTACACCTTC	CASSLTGVGGYTF
TRBD2	TRBV28	NA	TRBJ2-1	TGTGCCACCAAGCGGGGGGGGGAGACAGGGTCCAATGAGCAGTTCTTC	CATKRGGETGSNEQFF
NA	TRBV5-8	NA	TRBJ2-7	TGTGCCAGCAGCTTCAACAGGATACCTTCCTACGAGCAGTACTTC	CASSFNRIPSYEQYF
NA	TRBV19	NA	TRBJ2-7	TGTGCCAGTGGGCTGAGGGAGGAGCAGTACTTC	CASGLREEQYF
TRBD1	TRBV6-1	NA	TRBJ2-2	TGTGCCAGCAGTCTGCGGACAGGGGCAACCGGGGAGCTGTTTTTT	CASSLRTGATGELFF
NA	TRBV5-1	NA	TRBJ2-1	TGCGCCAGCAGCTTGGGATTTAGCGGCTCCTACAATGAGCAGTTCTTC	CASSLGFSGSYNEQFF
NA	TRBV19	NA	TRBJ1-1	TGTGCCAGTAGGGGGGGGCCATTCAACACTGAAGCTTTCTTT	CASRGGPFNTEAFF
NA	TRBV29-1	NA	TRBJ2-7	TGCAGCGTTGAGGTCATGACAGCTACCTACGAGCAGTACTTC	CSVEVMTATYEQYF
TRBD2	TRBV6-1	NA	TRBJ2-7	TGTGCCAGCGGGGAAAGGGAGGGCCTTGGGGAGCAGTACTTC	CASGEREGLGEQYF
NA	TRBV6-6	NA	TRBJ2-5	TGTGCCAGCAGCTCCTACCAAGAGACCCAGTACTTC	CASSSYQETQYF
TRBD1	TRBV5-1	few	TRBJ1-1	TGCGCCAGCACAGACCAGGGGGCGTCCACTGAAGCTTTCTTT	CASTDQGASTEAFF
TRBD1	TRBV28	NA	TRBJ2-7	TGTGCCAGCAGTTTACCCGGGACAGGGGTCTCCGAGCAGTACTTC	CASSLPGTGVSEQYF
NA	TRBV5-8	NA	TRBJ1-1	TGTGCCAGCAGCTCTCAGGGAGGGACATCAAGGAGGGCTTTCTTT	CASSSQGGTSRRAFF
NA	TRBV18	NA	TRBJ1-1	TGTGCCAGCTCACCCGGGACACCCGACAACACTGAAGCTTTCTTT	CASSPGTPDNTEAFF
TRBD1	TRBV29-1	NA	TRBJ1-1	TGCAGCGCTGGACAGGAATCCACTGAAGCTTTCTTT	CSAGQESTEAFF